The 2 T cell receptor beta chains reported below all come from one sample, sequenced in a study of vaccination effects on CD4 cells after COVID-19. Culturing for more than eight days preceded CD4+ T cell isolation. Measured with immunoSEQ multiplex PCR; TCRdb has only the in-frame clones, and not every one. The data show tens of thousands of clones, roughly three quarters seen once. The antigens for these receptors are not known. This sample comprised CD4+ T cells from PBMCs cultured without peptide, obtained before COVID-19 vaccination. The receptor set was obtained from a human donor who had a prior SARS-CoV-2 infection.

The sample holds a few counts of this clone. The J gene is TRBJ1-2, the V gene TRBV11-2; D is undetermined. Germline V gene sequence: CDR1 SGHAT, CDR2 FQNNGV. The length of the CDR3 is 17 residues. Trimming stripped 3 bases from V and 8 bases from J, with 25 bases between. The CDR3 reads CASSFFGRSPVGSGYTF. The DNA for the CDR3 is TGTGCCAGCAGCTTTTTCGGGAGGAGCCCCGTGGGTTCCGGCTACACCTTC.

V is TRBV7-9 and J is TRBJ2-2, with D unresolved. This CDR3 is 15 amino acids long. The germline gives CDR1 SEHNR, CDR2 FQNEAQ (reference sequence). The V end lost 0 bases, the J end lost 0 bases, and 5 bases lay between the germline ends. CDR3 sequence (DNA): TGTGCCAGCAGCTTAGCCACTACGAACACCGGGGAGCTGTTTTTT. This sequence encodes CASSLATTNTGELFF.